This T cell receptor beta chain was documented in a study of blood T cell repertoires in COVID-19 (dated by TCRdb to about 2020). A note on the overall study: Samples from collaborators originated in the United States, Italy and Spain and spanned both the acute and convalescent phases of COVID-19. The prospective study material was composed of cDNA or gDNA derived from T cells, B-cell-depleted T cells, or PBMCs. Subjects who had been exposed to COVID-19, were actively infected with it, or had recovered from it provided the deeply sampled blood TCRbeta repertoires that made up the dataset. The repertoires were released in a freely available public database intended as a resource for research on the immune response to SARS-CoV-2. Samples were obtained from the ongoing ImmuneRACE study (first 160 participants) and from 950 to 1,500 subjects provided by 6 global collaborators. The sample metadata nearly always contained a de-identified subject ID, COVID-19 status, age in years and sex. Where available, HLA class I and class II types were obtained from metadata supplied by the sample provider rather than from assay-based typing. Study-wide findings and limitations: How much clinical and demographic metadata was included differed by source and by participant, and the metadata was provided uncurated.

As for this clone: Which antigen it targets is not known. No quality values exist for individual bases; no much larger clone is one base distant.

The immunoSEQ Assay, a bias-controlled multiplex PCR, was used to amplify TCRbeta CDR3 regions from genomic DNA. In the source study's methods: The number of nucleated cells in each sample was estimated by amplification of reference gene primers within the assay. Sequence reads were collapsed and filtered to measure the absolute abundance of every unique TCRbeta CDR3 rearrangement. For each sample, productive Simpson clonality was calculated by taking the square root of Simpson's diversity index across productive rearrangements. In TCRdb, the immuneACCESS table is reduced to in-frame sequences with V and J assigned. These tables do not hold every clone; where another copy was compared, an unresolved V gene accounts for under half, and the others remain unexplained. The V and J calls and the clone size are those of that table, but D and trimming were determined from the DNA. Present in this sample are over 250,000 clones, around 87% of which were seen just once. The ten most abundant clones make up over 4% of the sample.

In the prospective study, participants were roughly 18 to 90 years old, resided in about two dozen geographic areas of the United States, and were enrolled through a virtual design. Cohort assignment in the prospective study relied on participant-reported clinical history from a screening survey and a study questionnaire. Recovered participants in ImmuneRACE Cohort 3 were defined as having two consecutive negative NP/OP PCR tests, clearance from a healthcare professional, or resolution of symptoms. Mobile phlebotomists in the prospective study collected whole blood, serum and a nasopharyngeal or oropharyngeal swab from every participant. Additional blood draws and questionnaires over an approximately 2-month period could optionally be provided by prospective study participants. Blood samples from the prospective study were shipped frozen or at room temperature prior to DNA extraction. The germline V gene encodes CDR1 MNHEY and CDR2 SVGEGT. The CDR3 measures 15 amino acids from cysteine to phenylalanine. This entry keeps only the CDR3 DNA: 45 bases, framed from base 1. The trim is 4 bases for V and 4 bases for J, with a gap of 14 bases between the germline ends.

The source of this sequence is a woman aged 25 to 39 who had recovered from COVID-19. This chain is built from TRBV6-2 or TRBV6-3 and TRBJ1-5; possibly the D gene is TRBD1, per 5 matching bases. The sequenced sample was PBMCs or T cells enriched from blood (not recorded which). CDR3 protein: CASSSAGRRNQPQHF. The base sequence is TGTGCCAGCAGTTCGGCGGGACGCCGAAATCAGCCCCAGCATTTT.